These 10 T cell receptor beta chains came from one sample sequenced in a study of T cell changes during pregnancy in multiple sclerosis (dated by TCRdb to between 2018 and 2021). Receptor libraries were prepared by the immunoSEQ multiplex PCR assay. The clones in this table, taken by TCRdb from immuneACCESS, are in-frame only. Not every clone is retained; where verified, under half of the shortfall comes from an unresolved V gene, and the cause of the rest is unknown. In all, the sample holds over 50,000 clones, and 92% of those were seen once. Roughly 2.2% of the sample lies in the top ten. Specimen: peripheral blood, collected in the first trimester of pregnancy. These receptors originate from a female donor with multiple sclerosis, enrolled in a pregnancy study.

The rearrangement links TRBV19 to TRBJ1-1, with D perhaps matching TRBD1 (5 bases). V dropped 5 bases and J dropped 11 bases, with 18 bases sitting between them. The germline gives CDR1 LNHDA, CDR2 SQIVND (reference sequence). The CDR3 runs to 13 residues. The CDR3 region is CASSRLGREGAFF. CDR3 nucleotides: TGTGCCAGTAGTCGTCTGGGCAGGGAGGGGGCTTTCTTT.

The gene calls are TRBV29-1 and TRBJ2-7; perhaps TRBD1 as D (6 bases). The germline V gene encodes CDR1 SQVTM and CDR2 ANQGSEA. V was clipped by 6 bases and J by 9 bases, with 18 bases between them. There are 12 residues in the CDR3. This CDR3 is CSVESQGLVQYF. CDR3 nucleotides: TGCAGCGTGGAATCACAGGGTTTGGTGCAGTACTTC.

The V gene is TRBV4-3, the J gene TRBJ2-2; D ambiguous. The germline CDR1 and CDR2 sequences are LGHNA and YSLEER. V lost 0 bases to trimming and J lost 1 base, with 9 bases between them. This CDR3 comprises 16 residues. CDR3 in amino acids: CASSQDELMNTGELFF. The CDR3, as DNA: TGCGCCAGCAGCCAAGACGAGCTAATGAACACCGGGGAGCTGTTTTTT.

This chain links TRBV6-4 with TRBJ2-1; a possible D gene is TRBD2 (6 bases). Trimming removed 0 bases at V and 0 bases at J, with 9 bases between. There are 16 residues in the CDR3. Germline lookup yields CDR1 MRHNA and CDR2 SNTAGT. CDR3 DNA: TGTGCCAGCAGTGACTCTAGCGGTGCCTCCTACAATGAGCAGTTCTTC. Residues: CASSDSSGASYNEQFF.

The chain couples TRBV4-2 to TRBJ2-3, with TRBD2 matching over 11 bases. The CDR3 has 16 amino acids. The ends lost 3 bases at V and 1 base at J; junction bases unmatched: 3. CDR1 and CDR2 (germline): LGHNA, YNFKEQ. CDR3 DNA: TGTGCCAGCAGCCACCTAGCGGGAGGAGGCACAGATACGCAGTATTTT. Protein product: CASSHLAGGGTDTQYF.

CDR3 in amino acids: CASSLVWARLAGAQETQYF. The CDR3, as DNA: TGTGCCAGCAGCTTAGTTTGGGCCAGACTAGCGGGAGCACAAGAGACCCAGTACTTC. This chain uses TRBV7-2 with TRBJ2-5; 12 positions agree with TRBD2. Trimming took 1 base from V and 2 from J; bases not matched to a gene: 11. The V gene's germline CDR1 is SGHTA and CDR2 FQGNSA. The CDR3 consists of 19 residues.

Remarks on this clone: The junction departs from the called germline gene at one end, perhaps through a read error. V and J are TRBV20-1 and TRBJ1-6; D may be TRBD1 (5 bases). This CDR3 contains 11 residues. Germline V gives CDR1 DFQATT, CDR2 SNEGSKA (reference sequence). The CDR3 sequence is CSATSGTPRSF. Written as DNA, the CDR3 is TGCAGTGCTACCTCCGGGACTCCCCGAAGCTTT.

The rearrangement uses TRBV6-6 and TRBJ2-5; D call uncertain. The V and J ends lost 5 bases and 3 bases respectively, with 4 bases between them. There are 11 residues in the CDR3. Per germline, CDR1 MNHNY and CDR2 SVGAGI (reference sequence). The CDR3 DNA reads TGTGCCAGCAGTCCTAAAGAGACCCAGTACTTC. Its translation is CASSPKETQYF.

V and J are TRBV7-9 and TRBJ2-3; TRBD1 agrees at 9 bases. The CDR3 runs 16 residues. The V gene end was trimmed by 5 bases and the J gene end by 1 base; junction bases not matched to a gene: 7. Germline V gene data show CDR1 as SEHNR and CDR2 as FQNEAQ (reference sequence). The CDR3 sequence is CASSASQGAGTDTQYF. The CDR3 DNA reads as TGTGCCAGCAGCGCCTCACAGGGGGCTGGCACAGATACGCAGTATTTT.

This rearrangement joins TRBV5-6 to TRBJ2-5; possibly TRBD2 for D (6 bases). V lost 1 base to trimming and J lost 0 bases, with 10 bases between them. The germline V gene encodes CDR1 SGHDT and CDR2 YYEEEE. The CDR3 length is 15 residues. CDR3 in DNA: TGTGCCAGCAGCTTGCGACGGGAGTACCAAGAGACCCAGTACTTC. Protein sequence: CASSLRREYQETQYF.